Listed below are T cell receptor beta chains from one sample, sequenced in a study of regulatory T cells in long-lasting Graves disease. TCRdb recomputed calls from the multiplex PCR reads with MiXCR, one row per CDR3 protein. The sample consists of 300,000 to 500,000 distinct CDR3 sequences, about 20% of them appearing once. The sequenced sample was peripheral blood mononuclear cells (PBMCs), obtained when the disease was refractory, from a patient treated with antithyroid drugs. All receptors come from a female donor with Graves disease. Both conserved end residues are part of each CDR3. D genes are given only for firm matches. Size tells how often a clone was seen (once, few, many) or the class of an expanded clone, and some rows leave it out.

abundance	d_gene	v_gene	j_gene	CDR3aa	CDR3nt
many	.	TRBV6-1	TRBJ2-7	CASSNPLGVGANPYEQYF	TGTGCCAGCAGCAATCCCCTTGGGGTGGGCGCGAACCCCTACGAGCAGTACTTC
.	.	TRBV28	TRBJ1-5	CASTSFPGNQPQHF	TGTGCCAGCACGAGTTTTCCGGGCAATCAGCCCCAGCATTTT
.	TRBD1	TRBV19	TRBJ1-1	CASTAGTVNTEAFF	TGTGCCAGCACCGCCGGGACAGTGAACACTGAAGCTTTCTTT
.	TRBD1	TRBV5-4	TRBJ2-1	CASSLGGTVPYNEQFF	TGTGCCAGCAGCTTGGGGGGGACAGTCCCCTACAATGAGCAGTTCTTC
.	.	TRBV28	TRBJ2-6	CASSRRDSGANVLTF	TGTGCCAGCAGCCGACGGGACTCTGGGGCCAACGTCCTGACTTTC
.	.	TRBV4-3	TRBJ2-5	CASSQGGRIQETQYF	TGCGCCAGCAGCCAAGGGGGTCGCATACAAGAGACCCAGTACTTC
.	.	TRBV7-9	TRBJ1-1	CASSTLNAVDEAFF	TGTGCCAGCAGCACGCTTAATGCGGTTGATGAAGCTTTCTTT
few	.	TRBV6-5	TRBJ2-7	CASSYSIPYEQYF	TGTGCCAGCAGTTACTCGATACCCTACGAGCAGTACTTC
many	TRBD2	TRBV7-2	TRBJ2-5	CASSTYGGSETQYF	TGTGCCAGCAGTACGTACGGCGGGAGTGAGACCCAGTACTTC
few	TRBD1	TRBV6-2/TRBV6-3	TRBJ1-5	CASRPTGAGSPQHF	TGTGCCAGCAGACCCACAGGGGCGGGGTCGCCCCAGCATTTT
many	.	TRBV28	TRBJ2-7	CASSLDGTGRMSEQYF	TGTGCCAGCAGTTTAGATGGGACGGGGCGTATGTCAGAGCAGTACTTC
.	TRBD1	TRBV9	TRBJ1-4	CASSQTGGEEKLFF	TGTGCCAGCAGCCAGACAGGGGGCGAGGAAAAACTGTTTTTT
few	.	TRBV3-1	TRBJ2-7	CASSHDGPYEQYF	TGTGCCAGCAGCCATGACGGACCTTACGAGCAGTACTTC
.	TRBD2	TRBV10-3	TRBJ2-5	CAISELASQETQYF	TGTGCCATCAGTGAACTAGCGTCCCAAGAGACCCAGTACTTC
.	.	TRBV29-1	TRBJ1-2	CSAGAGTDYGYTF	TGCAGCGCCGGCGCCGGGACGGACTATGGCTACACCTTC
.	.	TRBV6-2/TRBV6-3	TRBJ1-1	CASQQRLNTEAFF	TGTGCCAGCCAACAGCGACTGAACACTGAAGCTTTCTTT
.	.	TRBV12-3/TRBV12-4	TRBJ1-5	CASRAEEGQPQHF	TGTGCCAGCAGGGCAGAGGAAGGTCAGCCCCAGCATTTT